This entry describes one T cell receptor (beta chain). Its antigen is unknown. This sample was included in a study of OX40 agonist ivuxolimab in advanced cancers. Whole-study context: Partial response was recorded in three patients: one hepatocellular carcinoma and two cutaneous melanoma cases.

Some clones are missing from TCRdb's copy, which holds only in-frame ones; the method was immunoSEQ multiplex PCR. Counted here are around 46,000 clones, 88% occurring once; the ten biggest clones make up 50% to 60%. Study-wide findings and caveats: Averaged across samples, CD8+ T cells carried more expanded clones than CD4+ did.

The CDR3 runs 12 residues. From germline, CDR1 is MNHNS and CDR2 SASEGT. The V and J ends lost 4 bases and 7 bases respectively, with 10 bases between them. The input for sequencing was CD4+ or CD8+ T cells sorted from blood, taken in a trial of the OX40 agonist ivuxolimab. This receptor was obtained from an adult with an advanced solid tumor such as melanoma, head and neck, liver or kidney cancer. The J gene is TRBJ1-2, the V gene TRBV6-1; no reliable D call. For the CDR3, the DNA is TGTGCCAGCAGTGCTGAATTTGGTGGCTACACCTTC. Its translation: CASSAEFGGYTF.